This TCR beta chain was profiled in a study of T cells in narcolepsy. Study-level results: Comparing one patient's CSF and blood CD4+ clonotypes highlighted HCRT- and TRIB2-specific autoreactive clonotypes. Autoreactive clonotypes reportedly recurred in blood of same and different patients, not controls. Some memory CD4+ repertoires had no autoreactive clone sequences.

Trimming took off 10 bases at V and 6 bases at J, with 10 bases between the two ends. The V gene's germline CDR1 is MNHNY and CDR2 SVGAGI (reference sequence). The CDR3 is made up of 11 amino acids. This clone occurred a few times. Antigen unknown. Measured with immunoSEQ multiplex PCR; TCRdb has only the in-frame clones, and not every one. The table shows just over 40,000 clones, with about 91% occurring only once. The source material was CD45RA- memory CD4+ T cells from PBMCs. The TCR was taken from a human donor with narcolepsy. The chain carries TRBV6-6 and TRBJ1-3; no definite D call. CDR3 nucleotides: TGTGCCACAGCGACGGTAAACACCATATATTTT. Amino acid sequence: CATATVNTIYF.